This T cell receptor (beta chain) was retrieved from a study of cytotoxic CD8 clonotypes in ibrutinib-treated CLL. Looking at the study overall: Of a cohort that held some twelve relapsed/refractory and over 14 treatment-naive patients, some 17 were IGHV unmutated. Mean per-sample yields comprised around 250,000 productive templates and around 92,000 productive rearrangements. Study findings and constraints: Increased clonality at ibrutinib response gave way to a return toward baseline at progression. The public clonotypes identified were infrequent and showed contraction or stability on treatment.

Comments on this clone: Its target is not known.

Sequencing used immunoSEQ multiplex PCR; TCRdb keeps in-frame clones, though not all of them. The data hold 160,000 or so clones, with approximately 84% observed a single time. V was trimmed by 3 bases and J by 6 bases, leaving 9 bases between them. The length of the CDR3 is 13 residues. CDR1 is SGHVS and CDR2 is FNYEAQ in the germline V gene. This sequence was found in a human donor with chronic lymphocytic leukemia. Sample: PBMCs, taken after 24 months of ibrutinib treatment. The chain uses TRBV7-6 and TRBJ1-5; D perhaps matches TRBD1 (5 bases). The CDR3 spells CASSLQGGQPQHF. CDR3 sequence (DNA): TGTGCCAGCAGCTTGCAGGGCGGTCAGCCCCAGCATTTT.